The 30 T cell receptor beta chains in this list originate from one sample, sequenced in a study of technical replicates of blood from several donors (dated by TCRdb to about 2017). Libraries were prepared through the immunoSEQ multiplex PCR assay. This immuneACCESS table, as held by TCRdb, lists in-frame sequences with V and J called but not all clones. Of the missing ones, under half trace to an unresolved V gene in checked studies; the others have no known cause. The sample contains 65,000 to 95,000 clones, around 97% of them found a single time. The biggest ten clones account for about 0.27% of the sample. The sample comprised T cells isolated from PBMCs. The receptors stem from a human donor in good health.

The chain uses TRBV4-1 and TRBJ1-2, with TRBD1 as a possible D gene (5 bases). V was clipped by 0 bases and J by 7 bases, with 12 bases between them. Germline lookup yields CDR1 MGHRA and CDR2 YSYEKL. CDR3 length: 14 residues. CDR3 residues: CASSQEARVTGYTF. CDR3 in DNA: TGCGCCAGCAGCCAAGAAGCCAGGGTAACTGGCTACACCTTC.

J is TRBJ2-7 and V is TRBV15, with 8 bases identical to TRBD1. CDR3 length: 14 residues. The germline V gene has CDR1 LNHNV and CDR2 YYDKDF (reference sequence). V was clipped by 5 bases and J by 0 bases; unmatched bases: 3. CDR3 residues: CATSWTGSSYEQYF. The CDR3 DNA follows: TGTGCCACCAGCTGGACAGGGAGCTCCTACGAGCAGTACTTC.

The V and J genes are TRBV29-1 and TRBJ1-1; TRBD1 matches at 7 bases. This CDR3 is 13 amino acids long. CDR1 SQVTM and CDR2 ANQGSEA come from the germline V gene. The V and J ends lost 3 bases and 9 bases, in that order; junction bases with no gene match: 10. CDR3 in DNA: TGCAGCGTTGACAGAGACAGGGACTTTAAAGCTTTCTTT. Translated, it gives CSVDRDRDFKAFF. The whole variable domain, remainder taken from reference TRBV29-1 and TRBJ1-1, is SAVISQKPSRDICQRGTSLTIQCQVDSQVTMMFWYRQQPGQSLTLIATANQGSEATYESGFVIDKFPISRPNLTFSTLTVSNMSPEDSSIYLCSVDRDRDFKAFFGQGTRLTVV.

The rearrangement links TRBV28 to TRBJ1-2, with D possibly matching TRBD1 (5 bases). Germline loops: CDR1 MDHEN, CDR2 SYDVKM. The V and J ends lost 7 bases and 5 bases respectively, with 23 bases between them. The CDR3 length is 16 residues. CDR3: CASTYGRLGRPYGYTF. The DNA for the CDR3 is TGTGCCAGCACCTACGGAAGGCTGGGGCGCCCGTATGGCTACACCTTC.

The chain carries TRBV19 and TRBJ1-4, with TRBD1 identical over 8 bases. The trim removed 3 bases at V and 6 bases at J, leaving 3 bases unmatched. CDR3 size: 14 residues. Per germline, CDR1 LNHDA and CDR2 SQIVND (reference sequence). CDR3 coding DNA: TGTGCCAGTAGTATTGAGGACAGGGATGAAAAACTGTTTTTT. Translated, it gives CASSIEDRDEKLFF.

This clone is a singleton in its sample. V gene TRBV12-5 combines with J gene TRBJ1-1; no clear D. Germline CDR1 is LGHNT and CDR2 is FRNRAP. The CDR3 has 13 residues. With 5 bases removed from V and 1 base from J, the gap between germline ends came to 8 bases. In nucleotides, the CDR3 is TGTGCTAGTGGTCAGAAAGAGAACACTGAAGCTTTCTTT. Protein sequence: CASGQKENTEAFF.

This chain connects TRBV12-1 to TRBJ2-2; whether TRBD2, the table's D call, matches the DNA was not checked. TRBV12-1 is recorded as a pseudogene. The CDR3 is 18 amino acids. CDR3 sequence reads: CASSFAPLAGAKSGELFF. DNA of the CDR3: TGTGCCAGCAGCTTTGCGCCACTAGCGGGAGCGAAAAGCGGGGAGCTGTTTTTT.

J is TRBJ2-2 and V is TRBV4-3; a possible D gene is TRBD1 (5 bases). Germline V gene lookup returns CDR1 LGHNA and CDR2 YSLEER. CDR3 length: 13 amino acids. Trimming took off 6 bases at V and 11 bases at J, with 16 bases between the two ends. In nucleotides, the CDR3 is TGCGCCAGCAGGGGGTTATCAGGGTATGAGCTGTTTTTT. This sequence encodes CASRGLSGYELFF.

CDR3 bases: TGTGCCAGCAGTGAACTGACAGGGTACAGGTCCTACGAGCAGTACTTC. Its translation is CASSELTGYRSYEQYF. This chain joins TRBV6-1 and TRBJ2-7, with 7 bases matching TRBD1. The CDR3 length is 16 residues. The J segment lost 1 base and the V segment lost 2 bases, leaving 8 bases of the junction unmatched. Germline assignment: CDR1 MNHNS and CDR2 SASEGT.

The DNA for the CDR3 is TGCGCCAGCAACCGGCTAGCGGAAGAGACCCAGTACTTC. Translation gives CASNRLAEETQYF. The chain is built from TRBV5-1 and TRBJ2-5; the match to TRBD2 covers 7 bases. Germline V gene sequence: CDR1 SGHRS, CDR2 YFSETQ. The CDR3 spans 13 residues. V shed 6 bases and J 3 bases; nucleotides not matched to a gene: 5.

About this clone itself: The sample has other DNA sequences that encode this CDR3 too. The V call is TRBV6-5, the J call TRBJ1-3, with no clear D. V lost 2 bases to trimming and J lost 3 bases, with 8 bases between them. Germline values: CDR1 MNHEY, CDR2 SVGAGI. The CDR3 loop spans 14 amino acids. The CDR3 reads CASSYRGYGNTIYF. The DNA for the CDR3 is TGTGCCAGCAGTTACCGGGGATATGGAAACACCATATATTTT.

V is TRBV7-2 and J is TRBJ2-7; D is unclear. Per germline, CDR1 SGHTA and CDR2 FQGNSA. The CDR3 consists of 12 residues. Trimming shortened V by 6 bases and J by 4 bases, and 10 bases separated the two germline ends. CDR3 loop: CASSRNSYEQYF. DNA of the CDR3: TGTGCCAGCAGTCGTAATTCTTACGAGCAGTACTTC.

The gene calls are TRBV5-6 and TRBJ2-1; a weak D match, TRBD2 (5 bases). The V end lost 6 bases, the J end lost 4 bases, and 11 bases lay between the germline ends. Germline CDR1 SGHDT, CDR2 YYEEEE. The CDR3 length is 13 residues. CDR3 in DNA: TGTGCCAGCACCGGGGTGTTGTACAATGAGCAGTTCTTC. Protein: CASTGVLYNEQFF.

V gene TRBV18 combines with J gene TRBJ2-3, with a tentative D call TRBD2 (5 bases). The CDR3 consists of 15 residues. Germline assignment: CDR1 KGHSH and CDR2 LQKENI. Trimming stripped 2 bases from V and 0 bases from J, with 9 bases between. CDR3 protein: CASSPLERSTDTQYF. For the CDR3, the DNA is TGTGCCAGCTCACCATTGGAGCGGAGCACAGATACGCAGTATTTT.

The chain couples TRBV2 to TRBJ2-1; 14 nucleotides match TRBD2. CDR1 and CDR2 (germline): SNHLY, FYNNEI. The CDR3 contains 15 residues. The ends lost 6 bases at V and 8 bases at J; junction bases unmatched: 6. The CDR3 DNA reads TGTGCCAGCAGGAAGACTAGCGGGAGGGTTGATGAGCAGTTCTTC. Its translation: CASRKTSGRVDEQFF.

The rearrangement links TRBV11-2 to TRBJ2-7; D possibly corresponds to TRBD2 (6 bases). This CDR3 is built from 14 residues. V gave up 1 base and J gave up 2 bases, with 9 bases separating them. CDR1 is SGHAT, CDR2 FQNNGV, per germline. CDR3 nucleotides: TGTGCCAGCAGCTTAGGCGGGACTCCCTACGAGCAGTACTTC. Translating gives CASSLGGTPYEQYF.

The chain has TRBV11-2 and TRBJ1-3; maybe TRBD1 (5 bases). Germline CDR1 and CDR2: SGHAT and FQNNGV. The CDR3 covers 14 residues. V lost 0 bases and J 4 bases, leaving 7 bases between the germline ends. CDR3 region: CASSLERGGNTIYF. In DNA, the CDR3 is TGTGCCAGCAGCTTAGAGCGGGGGGGAAACACCATATATTTT.

This chain links TRBV6-6 with TRBJ2-2; unclear D gene. This CDR3 comprises 11 residues. V was shortened by 6 bases and J by 6 bases, with 5 bases between the two germline ends. Germline assignment: CDR1 MNHNY and CDR2 SVGAGI (reference sequence). The CDR3 protein is CASRYPGELFF. DNA for the CDR3: TGTGCCAGCAGGTATCCCGGGGAGCTGTTTTTT.

This clone was counted a few times. The chain is built from TRBV5-6 and TRBJ1-2; D unresolved. The V end lost 0 bases, the J end lost 4 bases, and 4 bases lay between the germline ends. The germline gives CDR1 SGHDT, CDR2 YYEEEE. The CDR3 length is 12 residues. Here the CDR3 reads CASSLGSYGYTF. The DNA for the CDR3 is TGTGCCAGCAGCTTGGGTAGCTATGGCTACACCTTC.

This chain uses TRBV27 with TRBJ1-1, with 7 bases matching TRBD1. The V segment lost 4 bases and the J segment 4 bases; nucleotides outside the gene matches: 6. CDR3 size: 14 residues. From germline, CDR1 is MNHEY and CDR2 SMNVEV (reference sequence). The CDR3 loop reads CASSSPQGVTEAFF. Here the CDR3 DNA reads TGTGCCAGCAGTTCCCCGCAGGGGGTCACTGAAGCTTTCTTT.

V is TRBV15 and J is TRBJ2-7; TRBD1 matches 7 bases. Unmatched junction bases numbered 4, after V lost 5 bases and J lost 0 bases. This CDR3 is 14 amino acids long. Per the germline V gene, CDR1 is LNHNV and CDR2 is YYDKDF (reference sequence). CDR3 residues: CATSVTGASYEQYF. The CDR3 DNA reads as TGTGCCACCAGCGTCACAGGGGCCTCCTACGAGCAGTACTTC.

This sequence joins TRBV29-1 and TRBJ2-7; perhaps TRBD1 as D (7 bases). CDR1 is SQVTM and CDR2 is ANQGSEA in the germline V gene. The CDR3 covers 13 residues. The germline V and J ends were trimmed by 6 bases and 0 bases, with 12 bases remaining between them. The CDR3 nucleotides are TGCAGCGTGCGGGACAGTAACTCCTACGAGCAGTACTTC. Its protein product is CSVRDSNSYEQYF.

This chain links TRBV4-2 with TRBJ2-7; 8 bases align to TRBD2. Germline V gene lookup returns CDR1 LGHNA and CDR2 YNFKEQ. Trimming at V came to 1 base and at J to 3 bases, leaving 8 bases not matched to a gene. The CDR3 has 16 amino acids. The CDR3 spells CASSQAFAGGRYEQYF. DNA of the CDR3: TGTGCCAGCAGCCAAGCTTTCGCGGGAGGTCGCTACGAGCAGTACTTC.

The chain links TRBV30 to TRBJ1-1; 7 positions agree with TRBD1. The germline V gene has CDR1 GTSNPN and CDR2 SVGIG (reference sequence). The CDR3 spans 13 residues. The J segment lost 11 bases and the V segment lost 8 bases, leaving 17 bases of the junction unmatched. As DNA, the CDR3 is TGTGCCACAAACCGGGACACAGGCAGGGGGGCTTTCTTT. Residues: CATNRDTGRGAFF.

The chain recombines TRBV2 with TRBJ2-3; D is ambiguous. CDR1 is SNHLY, CDR2 FYNNEI, per germline. V was pared by 0 bases and J by 3 bases, with 7 bases between. CDR3 length: 14 amino acids. The CDR3 here is CASSEAVSTDTQYF. CDR3 in DNA: TGTGCCAGCAGTGAAGCTGTCTCTACAGATACGCAGTATTTT.

The genes are TRBV9 and TRBJ2-3; D remains ambiguous. This CDR3 is 16 amino acids long. Germline assignment: CDR1 SGDLS and CDR2 YYNGEE. Deletions cut 0 bases from V and 0 bases from J, with 11 bases between. CDR3 nucleotide sequence: TGTGCCAGCAGCGTAGGGCCTGAGAGGAGCACAGATACGCAGTATTTT. Its translation: CASSVGPERSTDTQYF.

This chain connects TRBV19 to TRBJ1-1; TRBD1 is a possible D gene (6 bases). The CDR3 is 12 amino acids. Germline CDR1 and CDR2: LNHDA and SQIVND (reference sequence). The V gene lost 3 bases and the J gene lost 7 bases, with 9 bases spanning the gap. The CDR3 loop reads CASSIGTFEAFF. The DNA of the CDR3 is TGTGCCAGTAGTATCGGGACATTTGAAGCTTTCTTT.

The chain employs TRBV11-3 and TRBJ2-1, with D uncertain. Trimming took 1 base from V and 10 from J, leaving 17 bases between them. Germline V gives CDR1 SGHNT, CDR2 YENEEA. CDR3 length: 15 residues. CDR3 nucleotides: TGTGCCAGCAGCTTAGCGGGTCCACCGACGTCAGAGCAGTTCTTC. This gives the protein CASSLAGPPTSEQFF.

The J gene is TRBJ1-1, the V gene TRBV5-6; D unclear. CDR1 is SGHDT and CDR2 is YYEEEE in the germline V gene. V dropped 1 base and J dropped 3 bases, with 10 bases sitting between them. The CDR3 extends over 14 amino acids. In DNA form, the CDR3 reads TGTGCCAGCAGCTTGTACCGGGTCGACACTGAAGCTTTCTTT. It yields the protein CASSLYRVDTEAFF.

This chain connects TRBV28 to TRBJ1-1, with 8 nucleotides matching TRBD1. This CDR3 is 14 amino acids long. Germline trimming cut 4 bases from V and 0 bases from J; bases unmatched to any gene: 1. Germline V CDR1 and CDR2: MDHEN, SYDVKM. The CDR3 coding sequence is TGTGCCAGCAGTTGGACAGGGCTGAACACTGAAGCTTTCTTT. Amino acids: CASSWTGLNTEAFF.